A single sample is the source of the 7 T cell receptor beta chains below, sequenced in a study of T cells in Graves' hyperthyroidism and ophthalmopathy. It was RNA transcripts that yielded the amplified TCR beta CDR3 regions. The TCR CDR3 first-round RT-PCR relied on the HTBI primer set. TCRdb re-analysed the multiplex PCR reads in MiXCR, keeping a single row per CDR3 protein. The sample holds around 490,000 distinct CDR3 sequences, 20% seen once. The sequenced sample was blood. The receptor set was obtained from a man aged 40-49 years with Graves' ophthalmopathy.

This clonotype came up many times. The rearrangement links TRBV18 to TRBJ2-1, with 7 bases lining up with TRBD2. Trimming cost V 3 bases and J 7 bases; bases outside gene matches: 9. The germline gives CDR1 KGHSH, CDR2 LQKENI. CDR3 length: 15 residues. The CDR3 reads CASSPSSGLLNEQFF. The CDR3 DNA is TGTGCCAGCTCACCTTCTAGCGGACTCCTGAATGAGCAGTTCTTC.

This clonotype was recorded a few times. J is TRBJ1-2 and V is TRBV2; 7 nucleotides agree with TRBD1. In germline, CDR1 is SNHLY, CDR2 FYNNEI. This CDR3 region has 15 residues. J gave up 8 bases and V 7 bases, and 16 bases lay outside the gene matches. Here the CDR3 DNA reads TGTGCCAGCACCCGGGACAGAATGAGGGAGTGGGGCTACACCTTC. This gives the protein CASTRDRMREWGYTF.

The chain combines TRBV20-1 with TRBJ2-1, with TRBD2 identical over 10 bases. The V segment lost 5 bases and the J segment 7 bases; nucleotides outside the gene matches: 14. The V gene's germline CDR1 is DFQATT and CDR2 SNEGSKA (reference sequence). CDR3 size: 16 residues. This CDR3 is CSAPLAGGSHRNEQFF. In nucleotides, the CDR3 is TGCAGTGCTCCTTTAGCGGGGGGCTCCCATCGTAATGAGCAGTTCTTC.

The table lists this clonotype with a few counts. The chain recombines TRBV4-2 with TRBJ2-7; possible D gene TRBD1, 5 bases. Trimming removed 1 base from V and 6 bases from J, with 13 bases in between. This CDR3 is 14 amino acids long. Germline V gene lookup returns CDR1 LGHNA and CDR2 YNFKEQ. CDR3 residues: CASSQGGLGVEQYF. The CDR3 nucleotides read TGTGCCAGCAGCCAAGGTGGTCTAGGGGTCGAGCAGTACTTC.

The chain carries TRBV10-3 and TRBJ1-5, with D possibly TRBD1 on 5 matching bases. Trimming removed 6 bases from V and 3 bases from J, with 9 bases in between. Germline assignment: CDR1 ENHRY and CDR2 SYGVKD. This CDR3 has 13 residues. Here the CDR3 DNA reads TGTGCCATCAGCCGGGACTCCAATCAGCCCCAGCATTTT. Residues: CAISRDSNQPQHF.

The chain recombines TRBV6-1 with TRBJ1-1; TRBD1 matches 7 bases. The CDR3 has 15 amino acids. V lost 8 bases, J lost 2 bases, and 11 bases stayed unmatched. In germline, CDR1 is MNHNS, CDR2 SASEGT. CDR3 protein: CASGAHGTANTEAFF. In DNA, the CDR3 is TGTGCCAGCGGAGCCCACGGGACAGCTAACACTGAAGCTTTCTTT.

This clonotype came up many times. V gene TRBV18 combines with J gene TRBJ2-1; D remains unclear. Germline CDR1 is KGHSH and CDR2 is LQKENI. The CDR3 is 11 amino acids. The V end lost 2 bases, the J end lost 8 bases, and 4 bases lay between the germline ends. The CDR3 protein is CASSPSDEQFF. CDR3 in DNA: TGTGCCAGCTCACCATCGGATGAGCAGTTCTTC.